This T cell receptor beta chain derives from a study of CD8 T cells in Susac syndrome. Study background: Among the Susac syndrome patients sequenced, about 6 had active disease and roughly 8 were in remission.

With random hexamers, reverse transcription was performed on 0.5 to 1 ug of RNA. MiXCR was run by TCRdb on the immunoSEQ multiplex PCR reads, yielding one entry per CDR3 protein. The table has under 150,000 distinct CDR3 sequences, approximately 95% seen once. From germline, CDR1 is MGHDK and CDR2 SYGVNS. This CDR3 has 14 residues. The ends were cut back, 6 bases at V and 1 base at J, with 11 bases in the middle. This receptor was identified in a human donor with Susac syndrome. J is TRBJ2-3 and V is TRBV25-1, with D perhaps TRBD2 (5 bases). The material sequenced was CD4+ T cells from PBMCs. CDR3 region: CASSALEGTDTQYF. The CDR3 nucleotides are TGTGCCAGCAGCGCGCTGGAGGGCACAGATACGCAGTATTTT.